A selection of T cell receptor beta chains follows, all from one sample in a study of identical twins' blood T cells. TCRdb called the 5' RACE reads again in MiXCR, with one record for every CDR3 protein. The sample yields roughly 340,000 distinct CDR3 sequences, roughly 28% seen once. The sample consisted of PBMCs. The source of these receptors is a woman aged 18-55 years in good health. CDR3s include the opening cysteine and the closing phenylalanine or tryptophan. A D gene is named only where the DNA matches it firmly. The listing skips clone size in some rows; elsewhere it reads once, few, many or a size class.

j_call clone_size v_call d_call cdr3_aa cdr3_nt
TRBJ2-7 few TRBV6-5 TRBD1 CASSSPGTGNHEQYF TGTGCCAGCAGTTCCCCCGGGACAGGGAATCACGAGCAGTACTTC
TRBJ2-5 NA TRBV11-2 NA CASSLGQPGTQYF TGTGCCAGCAGCTTAGGACAGCCGGGGACCCAGTACTTC
TRBJ2-3 NA TRBV10-3 NA CAIRLESADTQYF TGTGCCATCCGGCTAGAGTCAGCAGATACGCAGTATTTT
TRBJ2-2 NA TRBV4-2 NA CASSQDVGNTRELFF TGTGCCAGCAGCCAAGATGTAGGGAACACCAGGGAGCTGTTTTTT
TRBJ1-1 NA TRBV7-9 NA CASSSKTGDTEAFF TGTGCCAGCAGCTCGAAGACGGGAGACACTGAAGCTTTCTTT
TRBJ1-2 NA TRBV6-2/TRBV6-3 NA CASTLVGRNYGYTF TGTGCCAGCACCTTAGTCGGCCGGAACTATGGCTACACCTTC
TRBJ1-2 NA TRBV29-1 TRBD1 CSVLGTGNYGYTF TGCAGCGTATTAGGGACAGGGAACTATGGCTACACCTTC
TRBJ1-1 many TRBV5-1 NA CASSFVSGVNTEAFF TGCGCCAGCAGCTTTGTCAGTGGGGTGAACACTGAAGCTTTCTTT
TRBJ2-1 NA TRBV7-9 TRBD1 CASRDPGQYNEKFF TGTGCCAGCAGGGATCCGGGACAGTACAATGAGAAGTTCTTC
TRBJ1-2 NA TRBV6-6 NA CASSYLREGYGYTF TGTGCCAGCAGTTACCTCCGGGAAGGGTATGGCTACACCTTC
TRBJ2-7 NA TRBV27 TRBD2 CASSSHSSGLYEQYF TGTGCCAGCAGTTCACACTCTAGCGGACTTTACGAGCAGTACTTC
TRBJ2-2 few TRBV10-3 NA CAISEPGGGVTGELFF TGTGCCATCAGTGAGCCAGGCGGCGGGGTTACCGGGGAGCTGTTTTTT
TRBJ1-6 NA TRBV27 NA CASSLKEGVGSPLHF TGTGCCAGCAGTTTAAAGGAGGGTGTAGGTTCACCCCTCCACTTT
TRBJ2-1 NA TRBV6-1 NA CASKLPRVTSYNEQFF TGTGCCAGCAAGCTACCCAGGGTAACCTCCTACAATGAGCAGTTCTTC
TRBJ1-5 few TRBV5-6 NA CASSWGPSVQPQHF TGTGCCAGCAGCTGGGGGCCCTCCGTTCAGCCCCAGCATTTT
TRBJ1-1 NA TRBV19 NA CASSIIPGNTEAFF TGTGCCAGTAGTATTATCCCCGGGAACACTGAAGCTTTCTTT
TRBJ1-5 few TRBV6-2/TRBV6-3 NA CASSSGTGGGNQPQHF TGTGCCAGCAGTTCAGGGACCGGTGGAGGCAATCAGCCCCAGCATTTT
TRBJ2-1 NA TRBV15 TRBD2 CATRGTSSPNEQFF TGTGCCACTCGAGGGACTAGCTCACCCAATGAGCAGTTCTTC
TRBJ1-4 few TRBV6-5 NA CASSYQTNEKLFF TGTGCCAGCAGTTACCAGACTAATGAAAAACTGTTTTTT
TRBJ1-1 NA TRBV18 NA CASSPMLLAEAFF TGTGCCAGCTCACCAATGTTGTTGGCTGAAGCTTTCTTT
TRBJ1-5 once TRBV3-1 NA CAGSPTDSQPQHF TGTGCCGGCAGCCCGACGGACAGTCAGCCCCAGCATTTT
TRBJ1-1 many TRBV27 NA CASTTGIATEAFF TGTGCCAGCACCACAGGGATTGCGACTGAAGCTTTCTTT
TRBJ1-4 few TRBV5-1 NA CASRGVEEKLFF TGCGCCAGCAGGGGAGTCGAGGAAAAACTGTTTTTT
TRBJ1-1 NA TRBV19 NA CASGASEGSEAFF TGTGCCAGTGGAGCTTCCGAGGGATCGGAAGCTTTCTTT
TRBJ1-1 NA TRBV7-2 NA CASSFSESTEAFF TGTGCCAGCAGCTTCTCAGAGAGCACTGAAGCTTTCTTT
TRBJ2-2 many TRBV2 NA CASSQLRGAGTGELFF TGTGCCAGCAGTCAACTCAGGGGCGCTGGGACCGGGGAGCTGTTTTTT
TRBJ1-2 few TRBV3-1 TRBD1 CASSLGTGSYTF TGTGCCAGCAGCCTTGGGACAGGGAGCTACACCTTC
TRBJ2-7 NA TRBV28 TRBD1 CATKGQGTYEQYF TGTGCCACCAAGGGACAGGGGACCTACGAGCAGTACTTC
TRBJ1-5 NA TRBV20-1 TRBD1 CSATVQGYSNQPQHF TGCAGTGCCACAGTACAGGGGTATAGCAATCAGCCCCAGCATTTT
TRBJ2-3 few TRBV20-1 NA CSASSSTDTQYF TGCAGTGCTAGTAGTAGCACAGATACGCAGTATTTT
TRBJ2-1 NA TRBV2 NA CASSVFKSPYNEQFF TGTGCCAGCAGTGTTTTTAAGTCCCCATACAATGAGCAGTTCTTC
TRBJ1-2 NA TRBV29-1 NA CSVDRVYGYTF TGCAGCGTTGACAGGGTCTATGGCTACACCTTC
TRBJ2-3 NA TRBV7-2 NA CASSLERVDTQYF TGTGCCAGCAGCTTAGAACGGGTGGATACGCAGTATTTT
TRBJ1-2 NA TRBV3-1 NA CASSTARHGYTF TGTGCCAGCAGCACTGCGAGGCATGGCTACACCTTC
TRBJ2-7 few TRBV7-9 NA CASSLGPAYSYEQYF TGTGCCAGCAGCTTAGGTCCTGCTTACTCCTACGAGCAGTACTTC
TRBJ2-3 few TRBV9 NA CASSVAPGESTDTQYF TGTGCCAGCAGCGTAGCACCAGGGGAAAGCACAGATACGCAGTATTTT
TRBJ2-5 few TRBV29-1 NA CSVGRIGETQYF TGCAGCGTTGGGAGGATTGGAGAGACCCAGTACTTC
TRBJ2-1 NA TRBV14 NA CASSQLLTRLNEQFF TGTGCCAGCAGCCAACTACTCACTAGACTCAATGAGCAGTTCTTC
TRBJ2-1 NA TRBV29-1 TRBD2 CSVGLAGVEQFF TGCAGCGTTGGTCTAGCGGGAGTCGAGCAGTTCTTC
TRBJ2-1 few TRBV5-1 NA CASSFLTVGDYNEQFF TGCGCCAGCAGCTTCCTCACGGTCGGGGACTACAATGAGCAGTTCTTC
TRBJ2-3 many TRBV6-6 NA CASSYDQDVDTQYF TGTGCCAGCAGTTATGATCAGGACGTAGATACGCAGTATTTT
TRBJ2-7 many TRBV6-2/TRBV6-3 NA CASSSIQVRTYEQYF TGTGCCAGCAGTTCAATACAGGTCAGAACCTACGAGCAGTACTTC
TRBJ1-1 once TRBV5-1 NA CASSNLQGNTGAFF TGCGCCAGCAGCAACCTCCAGGGGAACACTGGAGCTTTCTTT
TRBJ1-5 few TRBV20-1 TRBD1 CSASRGFGSNQPQHF TGCAGTGCTAGCAGGGGGTTCGGAAGCAATCAGCCCCAGCATTTT
TRBJ2-3 NA TRBV7-2 NA CASSLVSSGSTDTQYF TGTGCCAGCAGCTTAGTTTCCTCAGGGAGCACAGATACGCAGTATTTT
TRBJ1-1 NA TRBV6-9 NA CASSNEETVSNTEAFF TGTGCCAGCAGCAATGAAGAGACCGTTTCGAACACTGAAGCTTTCTTT
TRBJ1-1 NA TRBV12-3/TRBV12-4 NA CASGLQQNTEAFF TGTGCCAGCGGACTGCAACAAAACACTGAAGCTTTCTTT
TRBJ1-4 NA TRBV7-2 NA CASSRAGPLNEKLFF TGTGCCAGCAGCCGAGCGGGTCCCCTTAATGAAAAACTGTTTTTT
TRBJ2-3 many TRBV7-9 TRBD2 CASSLSSGVRDTQYF TGTGCCAGCAGCTTGAGTAGCGGGGTGCGGGATACGCAGTATTTT
TRBJ2-3 many TRBV28 NA CASSDGTGVDFTDTQYF TGTGCCAGCAGTGACGGAACGGGAGTAGACTTCACAGATACGCAGTATTTT
TRBJ1-1 few TRBV20-1 TRBD1 CSARRDRGQTEAFF TGCAGTGCCCGAAGGGACAGGGGGCAAACTGAAGCTTTCTTT
TRBJ2-3 NA TRBV20-1 NA CSAGEIEDYTDTQYF TGCAGTGCAGGGGAGATCGAGGACTACACAGATACGCAGTATTTT